The entry below gives a single T cell receptor (beta chain) sequence along with its context. Its antigen is not identified. The data were taken from a study of shared clonotypes between healthy human individuals. Turning to the study itself: Those who served as donors were two women and three men between the ages of 18 and 49. Per donor, CD8 memory used one plate, CD8 naive used two, CD4 memory used three and CD4 naive used three. Broader study findings: It was expected that sequencing depth would affect clonotype sharing among donors.

CDR3 length: 16 residues. Germline CDR1 is SGHNT and CDR2 is YYREEE (reference sequence). V was pared by 1 base and J by 4 bases, with 14 bases between. The assay was run at deep level. Measured with immunoSEQ multiplex PCR; TCRdb has only the in-frame clones, and not every one. The sample lists 730,000 or so clones, around 72% occurring once. Sequenced: memory CD4+ T cells sorted from blood. Documented subset: CD45RA-negative fraction. The rearrangement uses TRBV5-4 and TRBJ2-2; maybe TRBD1 (5 bases). This clonotype was sampled from a woman younger than 45 in good health. The CDR3 reads CASSLPGRVTTGELFF. The CDR3 DNA sequence: TGTGCCAGCAGCTTGCCGGGCAGGGTAACCACCGGGGAGCTGTTTTTT.